The 10 T cell receptor beta chains presented below share a single source sample, sequenced in a study of blood T cell repertoires in COVID-19. Assay: immunoSEQ multiplex PCR; the TCRdb copy retains only in-frame clones and omits some. The table has tens of thousands of clones, approximately 80% seen once; the top ten hold about a sixth. The sequencing input was peripheral blood. The receptors were sampled from a woman in her fifties or sixties with acute or convalescent COVID-19.

Only one count was recorded for this clone. This chain connects TRBV11-2 to TRBJ2-3; perhaps TRBD1 as D (6 bases). Germline V lookup: CDR1 SGHAT, CDR2 FQNNGV. CDR3 length equals 18 residues. V was trimmed by 5 bases and J by 0 bases, leaving 21 bases between them. DNA of the CDR3: TGTGCCAGCAGCCATTTTACTACCGGGACAATAAGCACAGATACGCAGTATTTT. Encoded protein: CASSHFTTGTISTDTQYF. Using reference TRBV11-2 and TRBJ2-3 for the parts outside the CDR3, the full variable domain is EAGVAQSPRYKIIEKRQSVAFWCNPISGHATLYWYQQILGQGPKLLIQFQNNGVVDDSQLPKDRFSAERLKGVDSTLKIQPAKLEDSAVYLCASSHFTTGTISTDTQYFGPGTRLTVL.

The gene calls are TRBV5-8 and TRBJ1-4, with 10 bases matching TRBD1. V shed 4 bases, J shed 4 bases, and the junction held 7 bases outside the gene matches. This CDR3 region has 16 residues. In germline, CDR1 is SGHTS, CDR2 YDEGEE. In nucleotides, the CDR3 is TGTGCCAGCAGCCTGGACAGGGGGGACTTTAATGAAAAACTGTTTTTT. Residues: CASSLDRGDFNEKLFF.

The rearrangement uses TRBV19 and TRBJ2-3; TRBD1 matches 7 bases. The J segment lost 2 bases and the V segment lost 5 bases, leaving 7 bases of the junction unmatched. The CDR3 covers 15 residues. Germline CDR1 is LNHDA and CDR2 is SQIVND (reference sequence). This chain's CDR3 is CASSERDSYTDTQYF. For the CDR3, the DNA is TGTGCCAGTAGTGAACGGGACAGCTACACAGATACGCAGTATTTT. The whole variable domain, filled in from reference TRBV19 and TRBJ2-3, reads DGGITQSPKYLFRKEGQNVTLSCEQNLNHDAMYWYRQDPGQGLRLIYYSQIVNDFQKGDIAEGYSVSREKKESFPLTVTSAQKNPTAFYLCASSERDSYTDTQYFGPGTRLTVL.

The genes are TRBV6-5 and TRBJ1-2; 7 nucleotides match TRBD1. Germline CDR1 reads MNHEY; CDR2 reads SVGAGI. The V and J ends lost 5 bases and 5 bases, in that order; junction bases with no gene match: 8. The CDR3 loop spans 14 amino acids. The CDR3 loop is CASSQRGTVYGYTF. CDR3 sequence (DNA): TGTGCCAGCAGTCAACGCGGGACAGTGTATGGCTACACCTTC.

V gene TRBV5-6 combines with J gene TRBJ2-7; 7 positions agree with TRBD1. The CDR3 spans 15 residues. Trimming removed 4 bases from V and 4 bases from J; junction bases left unmatched: 11. Per germline, CDR1 SGHDT and CDR2 YYEEEE. The CDR3 nucleotides are TGTGCCAGCAGCGCATGGGGACAGAGGGCTTACGAGCAGTACTTC. Amino acid sequence: CASSAWGQRAYEQYF. The variable domain in full, with the rest retrieved from reference TRBV5-6 and TRBJ2-7, is DAGVTQSPTHLIKTRGQQVTLRCSPKSGHDTVSWYQQALGQGPQFIFQYYEEEERQRGNFPDRFSGHQFPNYSSELNVNALLLGDSALYLCASSAWGQRAYEQYFGPGTRLTVT.

This clone is a singleton in its sample. The germline gene is not matched at one end of the junction; a read error may be the cause. The chain employs TRBV5-4 and TRBJ1-2, with D possibly matching TRBD1 (5 bases). Germline values: CDR1 SGHNT, CDR2 YYREEE (reference sequence). The length of the CDR3 is 11 residues. The DNA for the CDR3 is TGTGCCAGCAGCCTCCCGACAGTCCCATTCTTC. Protein sequence: CASSLPTVPFF. The entire variable domain, with the rest obtained from reference TRBV5-4 and TRBJ1-2, is as follows: ETGVTQSPTHLIKTRGQQVTLRCSSQSGHNTVSWYQQALGQGPQFIFQYYREEENGRGNFPPRFSGLQFPNYSSELNVNALELDDSALYLCASSLPTVPFFGSGTRLTVV.

CDR3 DNA sequence: TGTGCCAGCAGCCTATGGCAGGGGGCAGACTATGGCTACACCTTC. Protein sequence: CASSLWQGADYGYTF. V and J are TRBV7-8 and TRBJ1-2; TRBD1 matches 8 bases. Germline V CDR1 and CDR2: SGHVS, FQNEAQ. After removal of 5 bases from V and 3 bases from J, the junction contained 8 bases not matched to a gene. CDR3 length: 15 residues.

This clone was found once. The chain combines TRBV30 with TRBJ1-1; TRBD1 aligns across 11 bases. This CDR3 region has 15 residues. V gave up 3 bases and J gave up 4 bases; unmatched junction bases: 7. Germline loops: CDR1 GTSNPN, CDR2 SVGIG (reference sequence). The DNA of the CDR3 is TGTGCCTGGAGGGACCGGGACAGGGGGGGCACTGAAGCTTTCTTT. It translates to CAWRDRDRGGTEAFF.

The chain carries TRBV6-2 or TRBV6-3 and TRBJ2-1, with 9 bases aligning to TRBD2. The CDR3 totals 16 residues. The V gene end was trimmed by 3 bases and the J gene end by 8 bases; junction bases not matched to a gene: 11. In germline, CDR1 is MNHEY, CDR2 SVGEGT. The CDR3 region has the DNA TGTGCCAGCAGTTATTCACCGGGACTAGCAACAGATGAGCAGTTCTTC. Translated, it gives CASSYSPGLATDEQFF.

This clone was seen once. The chain carries TRBV3-1 (or the pseudogene TRBV3-2) and TRBJ2-5; 8 positions match TRBD1. V trimming: 5 bases; J trimming: 1 base; junction bases outside the gene matches: 3. The CDR3 extends over 14 amino acids. Germline CDR1 and CDR2: LGHDT and YNNKEL (reference sequence). For the CDR3, the DNA is TGTGCCAGCAGCGAAACAGGGGGCCAAGAGACCCAGTACTTC. Its protein is CASSETGGQETQYF.